The clone carrying this T cell receptor beta chain was detected a few times. The target antigen is unknown. There were TCR beta CDR3 regions amplified from RNA transcripts. A first-round RT-PCR of the TCR CDR3 used the HTBI primer set. MiXCR, applied by TCRdb to the multiplex PCR reads, yields one record per CDR3 protein. The sample lists hundreds of thousands of distinct CDR3 sequences; about 38% were seen once. This sample stems from a study of T cells in Graves' hyperthyroidism and ophthalmopathy. Broader study findings: Ophthalmopathy was identified by the model a median about 6.4 months ahead of onset. Appearing also in blood were most of the thyroid clonotypes expanded above 0.001.

The hyperthyroidism patients had all been newly diagnosed, and their disease duration was under 2 months. Their ages ranged from 18 to 65 years. Germline assignment: CDR1 PRHDT and CDR2 FYEKMQ (reference sequence). CDR3 length equals 13 residues. With 4 bases clipped from V and 11 bases from J, the junction kept 10 bases outside the gene matches. This clonotype was obtained from a man aged 18 to 29 with Graves' hyperthyroidism. The gene calls are TRBV13 and TRBJ1-1; 7 bases agree with TRBD1. Sequencing was performed on blood. CDR3: CASSYPRGGEAFF. The CDR3 DNA reads as TGTGCCAGCAGCTACCCCAGGGGGGGGGAGGCTTTCTTT.